These 7 T cell receptor beta chains share one sample of origin, sequenced in a study of long-term antiretroviral therapy in people with HIV. The assay used was immunoSEQ (version v3.0), run at survey level. The assay was immunoSEQ multiplex PCR, and TCRdb's table has in-frame clones only and misses some. The sample shows 20,000 to 25,000 clones, approximately 87% of them seen only once. The sequences come from unsorted PBMCs, collected about 2.7 years after starting antiretroviral therapy. All receptors derive from a woman aged 45-59 years with HIV.

The chain employs TRBV7-3 and TRBJ2-1, with 15 bases fitting TRBD2. The CDR3 extends over 20 amino acids. V shed 3 bases, J shed 4 bases, and the junction held 13 bases outside the gene matches. Germline V gives CDR1 SGHTA, CDR2 FQGTGA. As DNA, the CDR3 is TGTGCCAGCAGCTTGAACCTCGGGACTAGCGGGAGGACTAATTACAATGAGCAGTTCTTC. Its translation is CASSLNLGTSGRTNYNEQFF.

This clone was observed a few times. J is TRBJ2-3 and V is TRBV27, with D maybe TRBD1 (5 bases). The germline V and J ends were trimmed by 2 bases and 0 bases, with 9 bases remaining between them. The germline V gene has CDR1 MNHEY and CDR2 SMNVEV (reference sequence). This CDR3 region has 15 residues. The CDR3 sequence is CASSLQGSSTDTQYF. In DNA form, the CDR3 reads TGTGCCAGCAGTTTACAGGGTTCTAGCACAGATACGCAGTATTTT.

The chain carries TRBV27 and TRBJ2-7; 10 bases match TRBD2. J gave up 5 bases and V 3 bases, and 7 bases lay outside the gene matches. Germline V CDR1 and CDR2: MNHEY, SMNVEV (reference sequence). CDR3 length equals 15 residues. This CDR3 is CASSFTGTSVNEQYF. The CDR3 nucleotides are TGTGCCAGCAGTTTCACCGGGACTAGCGTCAACGAGCAGTACTTC.

V usage is TRBV5-1 and J usage is TRBJ2-5; 7 bases match TRBD2. CDR1 is SGHRS, CDR2 YFSETQ, per germline. The CDR3 has 14 amino acids. V was clipped by 7 bases and J by 0 bases; unmatched bases: 6. CDR3: CASRYTSDQETQYF. In nucleotides, the CDR3 is TGCGCCAGCCGCTATACTAGCGACCAAGAGACCCAGTACTTC.

The genes are TRBV11-3 and TRBJ2-2; TRBD2 matches 8 bases. This CDR3 has 19 amino acids. After removal of 1 base from V and 2 bases from J, the junction contained 12 bases not matched to a gene. Looked up from germline, CDR1 is SGHNT and CDR2 is YENEEA. CDR3 region: CASSLAPLLAGANTGELFF. The CDR3 DNA is TGTGCCAGCAGCTTAGCCCCTCTTCTAGCGGGCGCTAACACCGGGGAGCTGTTTTTT. Combining the CDR3 with reference TRBV11-3 and TRBJ2-2 gives the whole variable domain EAGVVQSPRYKIIEKKQPVAFWCNPISGHNTLYWYLQNLGQGPELLIRYENEEAVDDSQLPKDRFSAERLKGVDSTLKIQPAELGDSAVYLCASSLAPLLAGANTGELFFGEGSRLTVL.

The chain has TRBV7-2 and TRBJ2-3; the D is unclear. CDR1 is SGHTA, CDR2 FQGNSA, per germline. This CDR3 region has 11 residues. The V gene lost 3 bases and the J gene lost 4 bases, with 2 bases spanning the gap. The CDR3 coding sequence is TGTGCCAGCAGCTTCTCAGATACGCAGTATTTT. Its translation is CASSFSDTQYF.

The gene calls are TRBV5-6 and TRBJ1-2; D is perhaps TRBD1 (5 bases). This CDR3 is built from 13 residues. V lost 0 bases and J lost 5, with 8 bases in between. The germline gives CDR1 SGHDT, CDR2 YYEEEE. In DNA form, the CDR3 reads TGTGCCAGCAGCTTGGCCGAGGGGTATGGCTACACCTTC. Encoded protein: CASSLAEGYGYTF.